The entry that follows covers one T cell receptor beta chain sequence. What it binds is not known. Method: immunoSEQ multiplex PCR; TCRdb's copy keeps in-frame clones and lacks some. The repertoire includes around 65,000 clones, 80% of them detected once, and approximately 6% sits in the top ten. The data were taken from a study of a mutant IDH1 vaccine in newly diagnosed glioma. Study summary: Treated patients had a mean age of roughly 40 years and a 62.5% male, roughly 40% female split. Antecedent treatment encompassed radiotherapy, temozolomide, or their combination; the majority received both. Study-wide findings and caveats: Immune responses induced by the vaccine were seen in 93.3% of patients, spanning multiple MHC alleles.

V was trimmed by 3 bases and J by 2 bases, leaving 11 bases between them. The CDR3 length is 14 residues. Germline assignment: CDR1 LNHDA and CDR2 SQIVND (reference sequence). Time point meaning: week 11, during vaccination. Mutant IDH1 20-mer peptide, at 300 ug, made up each vaccine dose, with topical imiquimod. The astrocytomas were IDH1-mutant, ATRX-negative, and WHO grade 3 or 4. The sample was PBMCs, taken from a glioma patient whose treatment included an IDH1 peptide vaccine. This TCR came from a man aged 50 or older with glioma. V usage is TRBV19 and J usage is TRBJ2-7; tentative D call: TRBD2 (6 bases). CDR3 DNA: TGTGCCAGTAGTATGGGGGGTGACCCCTACGAGCAGTACTTC. Protein product: CASSMGGDPYEQYF.